A single sample is the source of the 16 T cell receptor beta chains below, sequenced in a study of T cell repertoires in cytomegalovirus infection. Each CDR3 protein is one row after TCRdb ran MiXCR on the reads. Among approximately 500,000 distinct CDR3 sequences, 26% were seen once, and the ten largest hold roughly 13%. Sequenced sample: PBMCs. The receptors were sampled from a human donor in good health (CMV status not recorded). Some clones in this sample may be carry-over from other donors' samples.

This chain links TRBV28 with TRBJ1-2; TRBD1 might be the D (5 bases). Germline V gives CDR1 MDHEN, CDR2 SYDVKM. The CDR3 contains 14 residues. The V end lost 7 bases, the J end lost 7 bases, and 19 bases lay between the germline ends. The CDR3 loop reads CASTYGGAGGGYTF. The CDR3 DNA sequence: TGTGCCAGCACCTACGGAGGGGCCGGGGGTGGCTACACCTTC.

The sample holds many counts of this clonotype. The chain links TRBV7-2 to TRBJ1-2, with D possibly matching TRBD1 (6 bases). Between the trimmed V and J ends, which lost 6 bases and 7 bases, there was a span of 9 bases. This CDR3 is built from 11 residues. The germline V gene has CDR1 SGHTA and CDR2 FQGNSA. CDR3 DNA sequence: TGTGCCAGCAGTGCGGGGGCTGGCTACACCTTC. Protein sequence: CASSAGAGYTF.

A single count supports this clonotype. The junction and the germline gene differ at one end; a read error may be behind it. The V and J genes are TRBV28 and TRBJ2-1; 7 bases are shared with TRBD2. CDR1 and CDR2 (germline): MDHEN, SYDVKM. CDR3 length: 13 residues. DNA for the CDR3: TGTGCCAGCACCCAAGGGGACTACCATGAGCAGTTCTTC. Its translation: CASTQGDYHEQFF.

The chain links TRBV6-5 to TRBJ1-1, with 7 nucleotides matching TRBD1. Germline CDR1 and CDR2: MNHEY and SVGAGI. This CDR3 has 14 residues. With V trimmed by 6 bases and J by 0 bases, 4 bases remained unmatched. The CDR3 DNA sequence: TGTGCCAGCAGCGACAGGGCAATGAACACTGAAGCTTTCTTT. This encodes CASSDRAMNTEAFF.

V and J are TRBV12-3 or TRBV12-4 and TRBJ2-5; D unclear. The CDR3 has 10 residues. The V and J ends lost 3 bases and 5 bases respectively, with 1 base between them. The CDR3 loop reads CASSFETQYF. The CDR3 DNA reads TGTGCCAGCAGTTTCGAGACCCAGTACTTC.

This chain uses TRBV7-9 with TRBJ2-7, with TRBD1 matching 7 bases. The CDR3 spans 19 residues. Germline V gene lookup returns CDR1 SEHNR and CDR2 FQNEAQ (reference sequence). Trimming cost V 2 bases and J 3 bases; bases outside gene matches: 19. The DNA of the CDR3 is TGTGCCAGCAGCTTAATTGGGCTTCGGACAGGAAGGGGCCTCTACGAGCAGTACTTC. It is translated as CASSLIGLRTGRGLYEQYF.

This chain connects TRBV19 to TRBJ2-1; D not resolved. CDR3 size: 14 residues. Trimming cost V 3 bases and J 0 bases, with 6 bases left between them. Germline CDR1 reads LNHDA; CDR2 reads SQIVND (reference sequence). For the CDR3, the DNA is TGTGCCAGTAGTATGTACAGCTCCTACAATGAGCAGTTCTTC. This gives the protein CASSMYSSYNEQFF.

This clonotype was found many times. The chain uses TRBV7-2 and TRBJ2-5; 7 nucleotides match TRBD2. Per the germline V gene, CDR1 is SGHTA and CDR2 is FQGNSA. CDR3 length: 14 amino acids. The junction had 7 bases not matched to a gene; V was cut back by 4 bases and J by 5 bases. CDR3 coding DNA: TGTGCCAGCAGCTCCGTGACTAGCAGGGAGACCCAGTACTTC. Protein: CASSSVTSRETQYF. Full variable domain (rest looked up from reference TRBV7-2 and TRBJ2-5): GAGVSQSPSNKVTEKGKDVELRCDPISGHTALYWYRQSLGQGLEFLIYFQGNSAPDKSGLPSDRFSAERTGGSVSTLTIQRTQQEDSAVYLCASSSVTSRETQYFGPGTRLLVL.

This chain links TRBV7-2 with TRBJ1-5; D is unclear. The CDR3 sequence is 15 residues long. With 1 base removed from V and 4 bases from J, the gap between germline ends came to 11 bases. Germline V gives CDR1 SGHTA, CDR2 FQGNSA. The CDR3 here is CASSLEVGPNQPQHF. CDR3 nucleotides: TGTGCCAGCAGCTTAGAAGTGGGCCCTAATCAGCCCCAGCATTTT.

The table lists this clonotype with a few counts. This sequence joins TRBV2 and TRBJ2-1; the match to TRBD1 covers 9 bases. V shed 8 bases, J shed 4 bases, and the junction held 6 bases outside the gene matches. The CDR3 contains 14 residues. The germline V gene has CDR1 SNHLY and CDR2 FYNNEI. The CDR3 nucleotides are TGTGCCAGCTGGCGGGACAGGGCTTACAATGAGCAGTTCTTC. Translated, it gives CASWRDRAYNEQFF.

The V call is TRBV11-2, the J call TRBJ2-1, with D tentatively TRBD2 (5 bases). CDR1 is SGHAT, CDR2 FQNNGV, per germline. Trimming removed 3 bases at V and 10 bases at J, with 16 bases between. The CDR3 covers 14 residues. CDR3: CASSLLAPRGEQFF. The CDR3 DNA is TGTGCCAGCAGCTTGCTAGCTCCCCGCGGCGAGCAGTTCTTC. The variable domain in full, with the rest retrieved from reference TRBV11-2 and TRBJ2-1, is EAGVAQSPRYKIIEKRQSVAFWCNPISGHATLYWYQQILGQGPKLLIQFQNNGVVDDSQLPKDRFSAERLKGVDSTLKIQPAKLEDSAVYLCASSLLAPRGEQFFGPGTRLTVL.

This chain uses TRBV7-8 with TRBJ2-1; D might be TRBD1 or TRBD2, each matching 6 bases. With 1 base removed from V and 3 bases from J, the gap between germline ends came to 16 bases. The length of the CDR3 is 17 residues. Germline loops: CDR1 SGHVS, CDR2 FQNEAQ. CDR3 sequence (DNA): TGTGCCAGCAGCTTAGACATTCGGGGGCAAAGCTACAATGAGCAGTTCTTC. This sequence encodes CASSLDIRGQSYNEQFF.

This clonotype came up many times. J is TRBJ2-1 and V is TRBV7-7; 7 bases fit TRBD1. CDR1 and CDR2 from the germline V gene are SSHAT and FNYEAQ (reference sequence). This CDR3 is 13 amino acids long. V gave up 5 bases and J gave up 7 bases; unmatched junction bases: 5. This CDR3 is CASSVQGKNEQFF. DNA for the CDR3: TGTGCCAGCAGCGTACAGGGGAAGAATGAGCAGTTCTTC.

The chain couples TRBV3-1 to TRBJ1-1; D not certain. The germline CDR1 and CDR2 sequences are LGHDT and YNNKEL (reference sequence). This CDR3 is 15 amino acids long. The V end lost 0 bases, the J end lost 2 bases, and 10 bases lay between the germline ends. The CDR3 nucleotides are TGTGCCAGCAGCCAAGAGGCAGGCTTCAACACTGAAGCTTTCTTT. Translating it yields CASSQEAGFNTEAFF.

This chain uses TRBV29-1 with TRBJ2-1, with 10 bases fitting TRBD2. Per the germline V gene, CDR1 is SQVTM and CDR2 is ANQGSEA. The V gene end was trimmed by 6 bases and the J gene end by 10 bases; junction bases not matched to a gene: 12. The length of the CDR3 is 14 residues. CDR3 sequence reads: CSVVGLAGEGEQFF. The CDR3, as DNA: TGCAGCGTAGTGGGGCTAGCGGGAGAGGGCGAGCAGTTCTTC.

This clonotype was counted ten times or more. The rearrangement links TRBV7-2 to TRBJ2-3; D perhaps matches TRBD2 (6 bases). The CDR3 is made up of 15 amino acids. V lost 5 bases and J lost 2, with 14 bases in between. Looked up from germline, CDR1 is SGHTA and CDR2 is FQGNSA. CDR3: CASSEGTSYTDTQYF. The CDR3, as DNA: TGTGCCAGCAGCGAAGGGACTTCCTACACAGATACGCAGTATTTT.